This passage covers 21 T cell receptor beta chains from one sample sequenced in a study of patients and donors after allogeneic stem cell transplantation. One entry per CDR3 protein results from TCRdb running MiXCR on the RT-PCR reads. The data contain about a million distinct CDR3 sequences, roughly 18% of them seen just once; the ten biggest clones take up roughly 6.4%. Sequences were obtained from blood, either unsorted or a sorted T cell fraction (not recorded which). These receptors came from a human donor who was either an allogeneic HSCT recipient or a stem cell or donor lymphocyte infusion donor (not recorded which). It is not recorded whose cells these are; they may come from a transplant donor.

There are a few counts of this clonotype. V usage is TRBV6-6 and J usage is TRBJ1-1; D is unclear. Trimming cost V 8 bases and J 7 bases, with 11 bases left between them. The germline V gene has CDR1 MNHNY and CDR2 SVGAGI (reference sequence). This CDR3 region has 11 residues. CDR3 sequence reads: CASHFSDEAFF. The CDR3, as DNA: TGTGCCAGCCATTTCAGTGATGAAGCTTTCTTT.

The table lists this clonotype with a few counts. The chain joins TRBV6-1 to TRBJ2-7; tentatively, D is TRBD2 (6 bases). CDR3 size: 16 residues. V gave up 6 bases and J gave up 2 bases, with 20 bases separating them. Germline lookup yields CDR1 MNHNS and CDR2 SASEGT. CDR3: CASSRTLAKPTYEQYF. CDR3 nucleotides: TGTGCCAGCAGCCGCACACTAGCCAAACCCACCTACGAGCAGTACTTC.

The chain uses TRBV3-1 and TRBJ2-1; a possible D gene is TRBD1 (6 bases). CDR1 and CDR2 (germline): LGHDT, YNNKEL (reference sequence). This CDR3 has 16 residues. The V gene lost 0 bases and the J gene lost 3 bases, with 12 bases spanning the gap. CDR3 sequence (DNA): TGTGCCAGCAGCCAAGATCCCCTAGGGGGCTACAATGAGCAGTTCTTC. It codes for CASSQDPLGGYNEQFF.

This clonotype was picked up many times. V is TRBV12-3 or TRBV12-4 and J is TRBJ2-7; 7 nucleotides line up with TRBD1. The junction had 9 bases not matched to a gene; V was cut back by 4 bases and J by 0 bases. The CDR3 is made up of 16 amino acids. CDR3 region: CASSSYRGLSSYEQYF. CDR3 nucleotide sequence: TGTGCCAGCAGTTCCTACAGGGGCCTTAGCTCCTACGAGCAGTACTTC.

This clonotype was seen more than once but under ten times. The chain recombines TRBV25-1 with TRBJ1-1; tentatively, D is TRBD1 (6 bases). The ends were cut back, 10 bases at V and 5 bases at J, with 11 bases in the middle. The V gene's germline CDR1 is MGHDK and CDR2 SYGVNS. This CDR3 region has 11 residues. CDR3 in DNA: TGTGCCAACCAAGGGGGGACTGAAGCTTTCTTT. This translates into CANQGGTEAFF.

This rearrangement joins TRBV6-2 or TRBV6-3 to TRBJ1-1; D is unresolved. CDR3 size: 17 residues. V was shortened by 1 base and J by 1 base, with 16 bases between the two germline ends. Germline-derived CDR1 and CDR2 are MNHEY and SVGEGT. The CDR3 loop is CASSYYALGLPNTEAFF. CDR3 coding DNA: TGTGCCAGCAGTTACTACGCCCTCGGACTGCCGAACACTGAAGCTTTCTTT.

This rearrangement joins TRBV12-3 or TRBV12-4 to TRBJ2-2, with D tentatively TRBD2 (6 bases). The CDR3 loop spans 15 amino acids. Trimming took 6 bases from V and 0 from J, leaving 11 bases between them. For the CDR3, the DNA is TGTGCCAGCAGAGGTGGGAGGACGAACACCGGGGAGCTGTTTTTT. This encodes CASRGGRTNTGELFF.

The chain employs TRBV20-1 and TRBJ1-1; 8 nucleotides agree with TRBD1. V lost 1 base to trimming and J lost 5 bases; unmatched junction nucleotides: 12. Looked up from germline, CDR1 is DFQATT and CDR2 is SNEGSKA (reference sequence). CDR3 size: 16 residues. Here the CDR3 reads CSARVRGQGANTEAFF. Written as DNA, the CDR3 is TGCAGTGCTAGAGTAAGGGGGCAGGGGGCTAATACTGAAGCTTTCTTT.

This clonotype has just a few counts. The chain uses TRBV11-1 and TRBJ2-7, with 11 bases lining up with TRBD2. The ends lost 1 base at V and 2 bases at J; junction bases unmatched: 16. The CDR3 length is 20 residues. The germline V gene encodes CDR1 SGHAT and CDR2 FQDESV (reference sequence). The CDR3 nucleotides are TGTGCCAGCAGCTTAGGAACCCGGGACAGAACTAGCGGGAGTACCTACGAGCAGTACTTC. Amino acid sequence: CASSLGTRDRTSGSTYEQYF.

The chain combines TRBV5-1 with TRBJ2-7, with D perhaps TRBD2 (6 bases). CDR3 length equals 12 residues. V was clipped by 6 bases and J by 5 bases, with 12 bases between them. Germline V gene sequence: CDR1 SGHRS, CDR2 YFSETQ. In DNA form, the CDR3 reads TGCGCCAGCACAGGGAGGTTCAACGAGCAGTACTTC. Translated, it gives CASTGRFNEQYF.

The rearrangement joins TRBV6-2 or TRBV6-3 to TRBJ2-1; 8 bases are a match to TRBD2. Germline V gene data show CDR1 as MNHEY and CDR2 as SVGEGT. Trimming at V came to 7 bases and at J to 4 bases, leaving 18 bases not matched to a gene. The CDR3 covers 18 residues. The DNA for the CDR3 is TGTGCCAGCACATCGCTATCGGCCACTAGCGGTAAATACAATGAGCAGTTCTTC. This translates into CASTSLSATSGKYNEQFF.

This clonotype was seen a few times. V is TRBV20-1 and J is TRBJ1-1, with D possibly matching TRBD1 (5 bases). Germline CDR1 reads DFQATT; CDR2 reads SNEGSKA (reference sequence). The CDR3 runs 14 residues. V lost 6 bases, J lost 0 bases, and 14 bases lay in between. CDR3 in DNA: TGCAGTGCCCGGGACGTCCGAATGAACACTGAAGCTTTCTTT. Its translation is CSARDVRMNTEAFF.

This clonotype appeared many times. This chain uses TRBV12-3 or TRBV12-4 with TRBJ2-7; possible D gene TRBD1, 6 bases. V was pared by 4 bases and J by 5 bases, with 15 bases between. This CDR3 comprises 14 residues. CDR3 sequence: CASSSGVNLNEQYF. In nucleotides, the CDR3 is TGTGCCAGCAGTTCAGGGGTTAATCTCAACGAGCAGTACTTC.

The chain employs TRBV3-1 and TRBJ2-7, with D unclear. From germline, CDR1 is LGHDT and CDR2 YNNKEL (reference sequence). This CDR3 comprises 16 residues. With 1 base removed from V and 0 bases from J, the gap between germline ends came to 13 bases. The CDR3 sequence is CASSQGVLPSSYEQYF. DNA of the CDR3: TGTGCCAGCAGCCAAGGAGTTCTCCCGAGCTCCTACGAGCAGTACTTC.

This clonotype appeared many times. The chain couples TRBV12-3 or TRBV12-4 to TRBJ2-1; 11 bases match TRBD2. V gave up 3 bases and J gave up 6 bases; unmatched junction bases: 13. This CDR3 spans 18 amino acids. CDR3 DNA sequence: TGTGCCAGCAGTTTTGACCGACTAGCGGGAATCTCTTCCAATGAGCAGTTCTTC. This codes for CASSFDRLAGISSNEQFF.

This clonotype was observed a handful of times. The chain is built from TRBV24-1 and TRBJ2-7; D gene uncertain. The V gene lost 3 bases and the J gene lost 3 bases, with 11 bases spanning the gap. Germline assignment: CDR1 KGHDR and CDR2 SFDVKD. This CDR3 contains 14 residues. As DNA, the CDR3 is TGTGCCACCAGTGATCGGCAGGCGGACTACGAGCAGTACTTC. It yields the protein CATSDRQADYEQYF.

V and J are TRBV30 and TRBJ2-3; 10 bases fit TRBD2. In germline, CDR1 is GTSNPN, CDR2 SVGIG (reference sequence). The CDR3 consists of 15 residues. With 2 bases clipped from V and 5 bases from J, the junction kept 7 bases outside the gene matches. CDR3 DNA sequence: TGTGCCTGGAGTCCTCTAGCGGGAGTTGTAGATACGCAGTATTTT. Translated: CAWSPLAGVVDTQYF.

This clonotype was counted only a few times. V usage is TRBV6-5 and J usage is TRBJ2-2, with D perhaps TRBD2 (5 bases). CDR1 is MNHEY, CDR2 SVGAGI, per germline. V dropped 1 base and J dropped 6 bases, with 15 bases sitting between them. The CDR3 length is 16 residues. The CDR3 bases are TGTGCCAGCAGTTACTACACCAGCCGAGGGCCCGGGGAGCTGTTTTTT. Protein: CASSYYTSRGPGELFF.

This clonotype was picked up a small number of times. The gene calls are TRBV20-1 and TRBJ2-5; 9 bases are a match to TRBD2. This CDR3 is built from 16 residues. V was clipped by 1 base and J by 0 bases; unmatched bases: 6. Germline V gives CDR1 DFQATT, CDR2 SNEGSKA (reference sequence). CDR3 residues: CSARVPTSGYQETQYF. The CDR3 DNA reads TGCAGTGCTAGAGTGCCGACTAGCGGATACCAAGAGACCCAGTACTTC.

The chain carries TRBV11-1 and TRBJ2-2, with 10 bases fitting TRBD1. The V segment lost 5 bases and the J segment 3 bases; nucleotides outside the gene matches: 12. The CDR3 totals 18 residues. Germline loops: CDR1 SGHAT, CDR2 FQDESV (reference sequence). The CDR3 bases are TGTGCCAGCAGCCAATCGTCGGGACAGGGGTTTGACACCGGGGAGCTGTTTTTT. This sequence encodes CASSQSSGQGFDTGELFF.

J is TRBJ2-1 and V is TRBV5-1; 9 nucleotides align to TRBD2. Trimming cost V 7 bases and J 0 bases; bases outside gene matches: 5. Germline V gene sequence: CDR1 SGHRS, CDR2 YFSETQ. The CDR3 spans 15 residues. This CDR3 is CASQLAGNSYNEQFF. The CDR3 bases are TGCGCCAGCCAACTAGCGGGTAACTCCTACAATGAGCAGTTCTTC.